This T cell receptor beta chain was sequenced during a study of monozygotic twins with inflammatory bowel disease. Study results and limitations: Between concordant and discordant twins, repertoire similarity failed to differ, a result that limited power may explain. A reduction in TCRbeta diversity (inverse Simpson) was seen in IBD patients relative to healthy co-twins. What may have added variability to patient repertoires is that immunosuppressive treatments differed.

A note on this clonotype: Its antigen is currently unknown.

Germline V gives CDR1 KGHDR, CDR2 SFDVKD. This CDR3 comprises 14 residues. Eight separate reactions for every sample produced the cDNA. TCRdb processed the 5' RACE reads again and assigns one entry to each CDR3 protein, with no DNA. Its listing shows some 150,000 distinct CDR3 sequences. The gene calls are TRBV24-1 and TRBJ2-7; TCRdb's D call of TRBD2 is untestable without DNA. The sample taken for sequencing was blood. The TCR sequence derives from a human donor with ulcerative colitis or Crohn's disease, or a healthy co-twin of an affected twin (not recorded which). CDR3 amino acids: CATSDQGLGGEQYF.